These 20 T cell receptor beta chains originate from one sample sequenced in a study of blood T cell repertoires in COVID-19. TCRdb's copy holds only in-frame clones and misses some; the assay was immunoSEQ multiplex PCR. The table records about 50,000 clones, about four fifths of them present only once. Sequenced sample: peripheral blood. All receptors derive from a man aged 70-80 years with active COVID-19.

This clone was detected only a few times. CDR3 protein: CASSPDRGLRPEAFF. CDR3 in DNA: TGTGCCAGCAGCCCGGATAGGGGGCTAAGGCCTGAAGCTTTCTTT. The chain couples TRBV3-1 (or the pseudogene TRBV3-2) to TRBJ1-1; 7 bases line up with TRBD1. The germline gives CDR1 LGHDT, CDR2 YNNKEL (reference sequence). This CDR3 is 15 amino acids long. The V segment lost 4 bases and the J segment 6 bases; nucleotides outside the gene matches: 11.

The chain has TRBV6-5 and TRBJ2-5; 9 nucleotides agree with TRBD2. Germline CDR1 is MNHEY and CDR2 is SVGAGI. The CDR3 has 13 amino acids. Trimming cost V 9 bases and J 0 bases; bases outside gene matches: 2. The CDR3 sequence is CASTSGHQETQYF. CDR3 sequence (DNA): TGTGCCAGTACTAGCGGGCACCAAGAGACCCAGTACTTC.

This clone was observed a handful of times. The rearrangement links TRBV4-1 to TRBJ1-1; unclear D gene. V lost 0 bases, J lost 10 bases, and 12 bases lay in between. CDR1 is MGHRA, CDR2 YSYEKL, per germline. This CDR3 comprises 13 residues. The CDR3 is CASSQDPGSPAFF. DNA of the CDR3: TGCGCCAGCAGCCAAGATCCTGGTAGCCCAGCTTTCTTT.

The gene calls are TRBV9 and TRBJ1-3; D is ambiguous. Trimming stripped 4 bases from V and 1 base from J, with 6 bases between. Germline V gives CDR1 SGDLS, CDR2 YYNGEE. The CDR3 loop spans 13 amino acids. The CDR3 nucleotides read TGTGCCAGCAGCCCACAATCTGGAAACACCATATATTTT. This gives the protein CASSPQSGNTIYF.

This chain links TRBV27 with TRBJ1-3; TRBD1 agrees at 8 bases. From germline, CDR1 is MNHEY and CDR2 SMNVEV (reference sequence). Trimming took 5 bases from V and 0 from J; bases not matched to a gene: 3. This CDR3 is built from 15 residues. DNA of the CDR3: TGTGCCAGCAGTCCCGGGACAGGCTCTGGAAACACCATATATTTT. It translates to CASSPGTGSGNTIYF.

The V and J genes are TRBV7-6 and TRBJ2-3; tentative D call: TRBD2 (7 bases). The V end lost 2 bases, the J end lost 6 bases, and 12 bases lay between the germline ends. Germline CDR1 is SGHVS and CDR2 is FNYEAQ. The CDR3 contains 14 residues. The CDR3 nucleotides read TGTGCCAGCAGCTTAAGGGGGGGCCATGATACGCAGTATTTT. Amino acid sequence: CASSLRGGHDTQYF.

The CDR3 nucleotides read TGTGCCAGCAGTGAACGGGCAGGGGGCAGCAATCAGCCCCAGCATTTT. It encodes CASSERAGGSNQPQHF. The V gene is TRBV6-1, the J gene TRBJ1-5, with 8 bases that match TRBD1. Germline V gene data show CDR1 as MNHNS and CDR2 as SASEGT. The length of the CDR3 is 16 residues. The J segment lost 1 base and the V segment lost 2 bases, leaving 4 bases of the junction unmatched.

This clone is a singleton in its sample. The chain employs TRBV5-5 and TRBJ2-7; TRBD2 matches 9 bases. The trim removed 7 bases at V and 1 base at J, leaving 6 bases unmatched. The germline CDR1 and CDR2 sequences are SGHKS and YYEKEE (reference sequence). The CDR3 loop spans 14 amino acids. In DNA, the CDR3 is TGTGCCAGCCTTCAGCGGGGGGATTCCTACGAGCAGTACTTC. Residues: CASLQRGDSYEQYF.

The CDR3 sequence: CASRKGQSGQPQHF. The CDR3 DNA reads as TGTGCCAGCAGAAAAGGACAGTCGGGTCAGCCCCAGCATTTT. V and J are TRBV27 and TRBJ1-5, with D possibly TRBD1 on 6 matching bases. The CDR3 contains 14 residues. The germline V gene encodes CDR1 MNHEY and CDR2 SMNVEV (reference sequence). The V end lost 6 bases, the J end lost 6 bases, and 15 bases lay between the germline ends.

V is TRBV6-5 and J is TRBJ2-1, with D possibly matching TRBD2 (5 bases). Germline CDR1 is MNHEY and CDR2 is SVGAGI. The V end lost 6 bases, the J end lost 10 bases, and 16 bases lay between the germline ends. This CDR3 has 13 amino acids. The DNA for the CDR3 is TGTGCCAGCAGCGGAGCGAGGGTTGCCGAGCAGTTCTTC. Protein sequence: CASSGARVAEQFF.

Written as DNA, the CDR3 is TGTGCCAGCAGTTACGGCGCAAGGGCGGAGGATGGCTACACCTTC. Translation: CASSYGARAEDGYTF. The rearrangement joins TRBV6-2 or TRBV6-3 to TRBJ1-2; D ambiguous. Trimming stripped 2 bases from V and 6 bases from J, with 16 bases between. This CDR3 region has 15 residues. CDR1 and CDR2 from the germline V gene are MNHEY and SVGEGT.

The chain joins TRBV6-1 to TRBJ1-1; D ambiguous. The ends were cut back, 2 bases at V and 5 bases at J, with 18 bases in the middle. Germline V gene lookup returns CDR1 MNHNS and CDR2 SASEGT. This CDR3 comprises 16 residues. For the CDR3, the DNA is TGTGCCAGCAGTGAATTAGGTACTGCAGCGGGGACTGAAGCTTTCTTT. Translating gives CASSELGTAAGTEAFF.

This clone has a handful of counts. The chain carries TRBV2 and TRBJ1-4; 10 bases are a match to TRBD1. The CDR3 runs to 18 residues. Germline V CDR1 and CDR2: SNHLY, FYNNEI. V trimming: 6 bases; J trimming: 2 bases; junction bases outside the gene matches: 12. This CDR3 is CASSPGQGILTTNEKLFF. The CDR3, as DNA: TGTGCCAGCAGCCCGGGACAGGGGATTCTGACTACTAATGAAAAACTGTTTTTT.

V usage is TRBV5-6 and J usage is TRBJ2-7, with 8 bases matching TRBD1. V lost 0 bases to trimming and J lost 3 bases; unmatched junction nucleotides: 5. Per the germline V gene, CDR1 is SGHDT and CDR2 is YYEEEE. The CDR3 consists of 15 residues. The CDR3 reads CASSLANRGNYEQYF. The CDR3 coding sequence is TGTGCCAGCAGCTTGGCGAACAGGGGGAACTACGAGCAGTACTTC. The whole variable domain, filled in from reference TRBV5-6 and TRBJ2-7, reads DAGVTQSPTHLIKTRGQQVTLRCSPKSGHDTVSWYQQALGQGPQFIFQYYEEEERQRGNFPDRFSGHQFPNYSSELNVNALLLGDSALYLCASSLANRGNYEQYFGPGTRLTVT.

The CDR3 DNA reads TGTGCCAGCAGCTTAATGCGGGATTCACCCCTCCACTTT. Amino acids: CASSLMRDSPLHF. This chain links TRBV7-3 with TRBJ1-6; D remains ambiguous. Trimming left V 1 base short and J 8 bases short, with 6 bases between. Germline CDR1 and CDR2: SGHTA and FQGTGA. This CDR3 has 13 residues.

This chain links TRBV27 with TRBJ1-4, with D possibly being TRBD1 (6 bases). Germline CDR1 MNHEY, CDR2 SMNVEV (reference sequence). CDR3 length: 15 residues. V shed 2 bases and J shed 8 bases, with 15 bases lying between them. DNA for the CDR3: TGTGCCAGCAGTTTAGGGGAACAGGGACGGGAAAAACTGTTTTTT. The encoded protein is CASSLGEQGREKLFF.

The chain couples TRBV4-3 to TRBJ2-6, with a weak D call TRBD1 (6 bases). The CDR3 covers 15 residues. Trimming took 7 bases from V and 0 from J, leaving 10 bases between them. Germline lookup yields CDR1 LGHNA and CDR2 YSLEER. The CDR3 spells CASNRDFSGANVLTF. CDR3 coding DNA: TGCGCCAGCAACAGGGATTTCTCTGGGGCCAACGTCCTGACTTTC.

This clone showed up just once. V and J are TRBV29-1 and TRBJ2-3; 14 nucleotides line up with TRBD2. V gave up 4 bases and J gave up 1 base; unmatched junction bases: 4. The CDR3 sequence is 16 residues long. Germline loops: CDR1 SQVTM, CDR2 ANQGSEA. The DNA of the CDR3 is TGCAGCGTTGCAGGGGGACTAGCGGGGGGCACAGATACGCAGTATTTT. It specifies CSVAGGLAGGTDTQYF.

This chain joins TRBV19 and TRBJ2-1; TRBD1 agrees at 11 bases. CDR3 size: 19 residues. V was clipped by 2 bases and J by 4 bases; unmatched bases: 13. CDR1 is LNHDA and CDR2 is SQIVND in the germline V gene (reference sequence). The CDR3 region is CASSIMLVGGTGGYNEQFF. In DNA, the CDR3 is TGTGCCAGTAGTATAATGTTAGTTGGGGGGACAGGGGGATACAATGAGCAGTTCTTC.

The rearrangement links TRBV30 to TRBJ1-1; D gene unclear. Trimming removed 4 bases at V and 1 base at J, with 7 bases between. Germline V lookup: CDR1 GTSNPN, CDR2 SVGIG (reference sequence). CDR3 size: 12 residues. The CDR3 nucleotides read TGTGCCTGGACACCGGGGAACACTGAAGCTTTCTTT. Its protein product is CAWTPGNTEAFF. The full variable domain, completed using reference TRBV30 and TRBJ1-1, is SQTIHQWPATLVQPVGSPLSLECTVEGTSNPNLYWYRQAAGRGLQLLFYSVGIGQISSEVPQNLSASRPQDRQFILSSKKLLLSDSGFYLCAWTPGNTEAFFGQGTRLTVV.